These 24 T cell receptor beta chains came from one sample sequenced in a study of T cell repertoires in cytomegalovirus infection. TCRdb independently ran MiXCR on the reads; one entry per CDR3 protein. The table has over 100,000 distinct CDR3 sequences, about 30% seen once. Their antigens are not known. This specimen consisted of CD8+ T cells from cultured PBMCs, obtained from culture after CMV antigen stimulation. The receptors come from a human donor in good health (CMV status not recorded). Some clones in this sample may be carry-over from other donors' samples.

V and J are TRBV7-3 and TRBJ1-1; D remains ambiguous. The germline gives CDR1 SGHTA, CDR2 FQGTGA. Trimming left V 3 bases short and J 1 base short, with 6 bases between. The CDR3 is made up of 13 amino acids. Here the CDR3 DNA reads TGTGCCAGCAGCTTCGTGGGGAACACTGAAGCTTTCTTT. It codes for CASSFVGNTEAFF.

This clonotype was seen only once. This chain connects TRBV10-3 to TRBJ1-5; D unclear. Germline V gene sequence: CDR1 ENHRY, CDR2 SYGVKD. CDR3 length: 16 amino acids. The ends were cut back, 3 bases at V and 3 bases at J, with 15 bases in the middle. CDR3 sequence reads: CAISDRPDGNNQPQHF. The CDR3 nucleotides are TGTGCCATCAGTGACCGACCGGACGGGAACAATCAGCCCCAGCATTTT.

This chain connects TRBV5-6 to TRBJ2-7; maybe TRBD1 (6 bases). V was cut by 7 bases and J by 0 bases, with 11 bases left in between. This CDR3 comprises 13 residues. Germline CDR1 reads SGHDT; CDR2 reads YYEEEE. The CDR3 protein is CASGDNLSYEQYF. In DNA form, the CDR3 reads TGTGCCAGCGGGGACAATCTCTCCTACGAGCAGTACTTC.

Worth noting for this clonotype: A read error may explain this, as a much larger clone is one base away. The chain couples TRBV12-3 or TRBV12-4 to TRBJ1-1; D is perhaps TRBD1 (5 bases). CDR3 size: 14 residues. The CDR3 spells CTSSFGGMGTEAFF. The DNA for the CDR3 is TGTACCAGCAGTTTCGGGGGGATGGGCACTGAAGCTTTCTTT.

The chain carries TRBV12-3 or TRBV12-4 and TRBJ1-2; the D gene is possibly TRBD1 (5 bases). This CDR3 contains 13 residues. V was clipped by 1 base and J by 8 bases, with 11 bases between them. The CDR3 here is CASSLGGDGGYTF. CDR3 DNA: TGTGCCAGCAGTTTAGGAGGGGATGGAGGCTACACCTTC.

CDR3 loop: CASTTADRFYEQYF. The CDR3 nucleotides read TGTGCCAGCACAACCGCGGACCGATTCTACGAGCAGTACTTC. V and J are TRBV12-3 or TRBV12-4 and TRBJ2-7; D not resolved. Trimming shortened V by 7 bases and J by 3 bases, and 16 bases separated the two germline ends. CDR3 length: 14 residues.

The chain carries TRBV3-1 and TRBJ2-1; 11 bases agree with TRBD2. The CDR3 has 14 residues. V gave up 4 bases and J gave up 10 bases; unmatched junction bases: 6. Germline V gives CDR1 LGHDT, CDR2 YNNKEL (reference sequence). CDR3 sequence: CASSPHGTSGEQFF. CDR3 coding DNA: TGTGCCAGCAGCCCGCACGGGACTAGCGGCGAGCAGTTCTTC.

The chain combines TRBV7-6 with TRBJ2-7, with D maybe TRBD1 (5 bases). The CDR3 has 13 residues. CDR1 SGHVS and CDR2 FNYEAQ come from the germline V gene. With 5 bases removed from V and 4 bases from J, the gap between germline ends came to 12 bases. CDR3 loop: CASSAYQGYEQYF. As DNA, the CDR3 is TGTGCCAGCAGCGCCTACCAGGGTTACGAGCAGTACTTC. The full variable domain, with the rest looked up from reference TRBV7-6 and TRBJ2-7, is GAGVSQSPRYKVTKRGQDVALRCDPISGHVSLYWYRQALGQGPEFLTYFNYEAQQDKSGLPNDRFSAERPEGSISTLTIQRTEQRDSAMYRCASSAYQGYEQYFGPGTRLTVT.

The chain uses TRBV12-3 or TRBV12-4 and TRBJ2-7, with D perhaps assigned TRBD1 or TRBD2 (5 bases each). The CDR3 totals 14 residues. Trimming shortened V by 4 bases and J by 2 bases, and 12 bases separated the two germline ends. The CDR3: CASSSGTATYEQYF. For the CDR3, the DNA is TGTGCCAGCAGTTCCGGGACGGCGACCTACGAGCAGTACTTC.

This clonotype showed up just once. The chain has TRBV4-1 and TRBJ2-3, with D possibly being TRBD1 (5 bases). V shed 0 bases and J shed 4 bases, with 5 bases lying between them. The CDR3 is made up of 13 amino acids. CDR1 MGHRA and CDR2 YSYEKL come from the germline V gene. The CDR3 DNA reads as TGCGCCAGCAGCCAAGAGGGGCCAGATACGCAGTATTTT. Residues: CASSQEGPDTQYF.

This clonotype was seen many times. The chain joins TRBV12-3 or TRBV12-4 to TRBJ2-1; D unresolved. With 6 bases removed from V and 4 bases from J, the gap between germline ends came to 16 bases. This CDR3 has 15 residues. CDR3 protein: CASRPTLEPYNEQFF. The CDR3 coding sequence is TGTGCCAGCAGGCCTACGCTGGAGCCATACAATGAGCAGTTCTTC.

This chain joins TRBV20-1 and TRBJ1-3; TRBD1 agrees at 7 bases. CDR3 length: 14 residues. Germline CDR1 DFQATT, CDR2 SNEGSKA (reference sequence). Trimming cost V 0 bases and J 6 bases; bases outside gene matches: 5. The CDR3 DNA follows: TGCAGTGCTAGAGATTCCACAGGGGCAAACACCATATATTTT. It codes for CSARDSTGANTIYF.

About this clonotype itself: This may be a read error: a much more frequent sequence differs by one nucleotide. The rearrangement uses TRBV7-2 and TRBJ2-1; weak D call: TRBD2 (6 bases). The CDR3 runs to 15 residues. V lost 3 bases, J lost 0 bases, and 9 bases lay in between. The germline V gene encodes CDR1 SGHTA and CDR2 FQGNSA. The CDR3 reads CASSFLDYSYNEQFF. CDR3 sequence (DNA): TGTGCCAGCAGCTTTCTGGACTACTCCTACAATGAGCAGTTCTTC.

V usage is TRBV4-1 and J usage is TRBJ1-3; maybe TRBD1 (6 bases). This CDR3 is 20 amino acids long. V was pared by 1 base and J by 0 bases, with 22 bases between. Germline CDR1 MGHRA, CDR2 YSYEKL. In DNA form, the CDR3 reads TGCGCCAGCAGCCAAGTTCCCGGACAGTTTAGTTTACCCTCTGGAAACACCATATATTTT. It translates to CASSQVPGQFSLPSGNTIYF.

This clonotype showed up just a few times. The chain is built from TRBV24-1 and TRBJ2-1; unclear D gene. Trimming removed 1 base from V and 8 bases from J, with 2 bases in between. The CDR3 is made up of 11 amino acids. Germline values: CDR1 KGHDR, CDR2 SFDVKD. The CDR3 loop reads CATSDFDEQFF. The CDR3 coding sequence is TGTGCCACCAGTGATTTTGATGAGCAGTTCTTC.

The gene calls are TRBV29-1 and TRBJ2-1, with TRBD1 matching 10 bases. Trimming removed 4 bases from V and 8 bases from J; junction bases left unmatched: 5. CDR3 length: 13 amino acids. The germline CDR1 and CDR2 sequences are SQVTM and ANQGSEA. Here the CDR3 DNA reads TGCAGCGTTGTCGGGACAGGGGTGTATGAGCAGTTCTTC. Encoded protein: CSVVGTGVYEQFF.

Points on this clonotype: Relative to the germline gene, one junction end is altered; a read error may explain this. The genes are TRBV6-4 and TRBJ2-1; D possibly corresponds to TRBD1 (6 bases). The CDR3 loop spans 13 amino acids. The germline V gene encodes CDR1 MRHNA and CDR2 SNTAGT. CDR3 region: CASSDGGYDEQFF. CDR3 DNA: TGTGCCAGCAGTGACGGGGGCTACGATGAGCAGTTCTTC.

J is TRBJ2-6 and V is TRBV20-1; 11 bases line up with TRBD2. Germline trimming cut 7 bases from V and 2 bases from J; bases unmatched to any gene: 7. Germline values: CDR1 DFQATT, CDR2 SNEGSKA (reference sequence). There are 16 residues in the CDR3. CDR3 loop: CSVSRLAGPGANVLTF. For the CDR3, the DNA is TGCAGTGTGAGTCGACTAGCGGGGCCTGGGGCCAACGTCCTGACTTTC.

This clonotype was detected once. A read error may be the cause here, since a much bigger clone is one base away. The chain is built from TRBV27 and TRBJ2-7, with unresolved D. Germline CDR1 is MNHEY and CDR2 is SMNVEV (reference sequence). V lost 4 bases to trimming and J lost 3 bases, with 1 base between them. CDR3 size: 10 residues. The CDR3 region has the DNA TGTGCCAGCAGTTACTACGAGCAGTACTTC. Protein: CASSYYEQYF.

The chain carries TRBV25-1 and TRBJ1-3; D not resolved. Germline CDR1 is MGHDK and CDR2 is SYGVNS. The CDR3 contains 15 residues. The V end was cut by 5 bases, the J end by 2 bases, with 13 bases between. The CDR3 sequence is CASSPHTMAGNTIYF. CDR3 coding DNA: TGTGCCAGCAGTCCTCACACCATGGCTGGAAACACCATATATTTT.

The CDR3 spells CASRVTDNTEAFF. As DNA, the CDR3 is TGTGCCAGCAGGGTGACGGATAACACTGAAGCTTTCTTT. The V call is TRBV25-1, the J call TRBJ1-1; D is unclear. Germline CDR1 MGHDK, CDR2 SYGVNS. The CDR3 has 13 amino acids. Between the trimmed V and J ends, which lost 6 bases and 2 bases, there was a span of 10 bases.

This sequence joins TRBV9 and TRBJ1-4, with D uncertain. The CDR3 runs to 14 residues. V was cut by 0 bases and J by 8 bases, with 11 bases left in between. Per germline, CDR1 SGDLS and CDR2 YYNGEE. The CDR3: CASSVEGGEEKLFF. In DNA form, the CDR3 reads TGTGCCAGCAGCGTAGAGGGCGGTGAGGAAAAACTGTTTTTT.

The CDR3 region is CASSTQGNSGNTIYF. DNA of the CDR3: TGTGCCAGCAGCACCCAAGGGAACTCTGGAAACACCATATATTTT. The V and J genes are TRBV7-8 and TRBJ1-3; no definite D call. The V end was cut by 5 bases, the J end by 0 bases, with 11 bases between. In germline, CDR1 is SGHVS, CDR2 FQNEAQ. The CDR3 runs 15 residues.

This clonotype appeared a single time. The J gene is TRBJ1-6, the V gene TRBV5-1, with unresolved D. Looked up from germline, CDR1 is SGHRS and CDR2 is YFSETQ. Trimming took off 1 base at V and 8 bases at J, with 16 bases between the two ends. The CDR3 consists of 16 residues. In nucleotides, the CDR3 is TGCGCCAGCAGCTTGACTCAGGCCTCACCATATTCACCCCTCCACTTT. This encodes CASSLTQASPYSPLHF.